This T cell receptor beta chain originates from a study of T cells in Graves' hyperthyroidism and ophthalmopathy (dated by TCRdb to about 2019). About the full investigation: Peripheral blood samples were taken at initial diagnosis, before any treatment was given. Thyroid tissue and blood T-cell repertoires from about 6 Graves' hyperthyroidism patients were also compared in the study. To identify distinguishing TCR V-J signatures, a discovery cohort of roughly 100 patients was used, comprising some 45 with Graves' ophthalmopathy and some 57 with stable Graves' hyperthyroidism. The roughly 100 discovery patients were randomly divided into training and test sets at a 7:3 ratio. After blood sampling, hyperthyroidism patients were treated with methimazole at a starting dose of 30 mg daily, and ophthalmopathy patients were treated with high-dose intravenous methylprednisolone. Prospective prediction of ophthalmopathy was tested in an independent validation cohort consisting of some 18 hyperthyroidism patients and about 17 patients who later progressed to ophthalmopathy. The paper reports TCR Vbeta CDR3 sequencing of 135 peripheral blood samples: 40 or so ophthalmopathy, roughly 80 hyperthyroidism and approximately 17 progressor patients.

Moderately to severely active disease, a Clinical Activity Score of at least 3, a NOSPECS grade of at least 4, and a duration under 3 months were present in ophthalmopathy patients. Any patient with an uncontrolled infection, another autoimmune disease, pregnancy or lactation was excluded. Diagnoses were based on clinical symptoms, serum thyroxine and TRAb, thyroid ultrasound and orbital computed tomography. PBMCs were separated from roughly 9.3 ml of fresh peripheral blood using Ficoll-Paque density gradient centrifugation. Trizol reagent was used to extract total RNA, and RNA quality was then checked on an Agilent 2100 Bioanalyzer. What the authors observed across the whole study: No statistical method was used to set the sample size in advance, and investigators knew the group allocation. Ophthalmopathy was separated from stable hyperthyroidism by a 13 V-J signature model, with 87.88% sensitivity and approximately 81% specificity obtained in cross-validation and 80%/75% obtained in testing. In validation, progression to ophthalmopathy was predicted by the model with 65% to 71% sensitivity and nearly 75% specificity, a median of about 6.8 months before onset. Blood samples also contained most of the expanded thyroid clonotypes (frequency above 0.001), which suggests that blood repertoires may reflect thyroid immune responses.

TCR beta CDR3 regions were amplified from RNA transcripts. For the first round of RT-PCR on the TCR CDR3, the HTBI primer set was used together with the Qiagen OneStep RT-PCR kit. Libraries were constructed in a second round of multiplex PCR, after which size selection and purification were carried out. The libraries were sequenced on an Illumina HiSeq2000 using paired-end 100 bp reads. The study's own analysis went as follows. SOAPnuke was used to process the raw data, removing reads that contained adapters or uncalled bases, had a mean Phred below 15, or lacked an exact match to the constant primer or identifier. High-quality paired reads were merged with COPE v1.2.5, and unique nucleotide sequences were defined as clonotypes. Clonotypes were aligned to IMGT TRBV, TRBD and TRBJ reference segments using MiTCR v1.1. Only V-J combinations with frequency above 0.0001, covering about 99% of repertoires, were analysed. The TCS score was defined as F50 (clonal expansion) divided by E x V (chaos), with BLOSUM62-based TCRdist calculated between CDR3 peptides within each V-J. Welch's t-statistics and random forest reduced roughly 530 V-J features to 13, which were used in a naive Bayes classifier (R e1071). TCRdb ran its own pipeline on the public reads, namely fastp trimming at Q25 and MiXCR clone calling, and kept in-frame beta chains. Every distinct CDR3 protein forms one entry, paired with its most common genes and DNA. In this record, the V and J calls reflect TCRdb's handling and not the investigators' own analysis. The sample has 250,000 or so distinct CDR3 sequences on record, around 17% of them singletons. The ten largest clonotypes hold around 26% of the sample.

This clonotype was observed at least ten times. Its antigen remains unidentified. Per-base qualities were not stored, and no clone one base away is much larger. The TCR originated in a woman between 18 and 29 years old with Graves' ophthalmopathy. The material sequenced was blood.

The DNA sequence is as follows: TGCAGTTCTCGGACAGGGCGGGAGGAGACCCAGTACTTC. This encodes CSSRTGREETQYF. The chain joins TRBV20-1 to TRBJ2-5; TRBD1 is a weak D gene call, 8 bases matching. Including the terminal cysteine and phenylalanine, the CDR3 comprises 13 residues. The sequence is cut down to CDR3 DNA, 39 bases in frame from base 1. V was cut back by 8 bases and J by 5 bases, leaving a gap of 18 bases between them. As encoded in the germline V gene (reference sequence), CDR1 is DFQATT while CDR2 is SNEGSKA.